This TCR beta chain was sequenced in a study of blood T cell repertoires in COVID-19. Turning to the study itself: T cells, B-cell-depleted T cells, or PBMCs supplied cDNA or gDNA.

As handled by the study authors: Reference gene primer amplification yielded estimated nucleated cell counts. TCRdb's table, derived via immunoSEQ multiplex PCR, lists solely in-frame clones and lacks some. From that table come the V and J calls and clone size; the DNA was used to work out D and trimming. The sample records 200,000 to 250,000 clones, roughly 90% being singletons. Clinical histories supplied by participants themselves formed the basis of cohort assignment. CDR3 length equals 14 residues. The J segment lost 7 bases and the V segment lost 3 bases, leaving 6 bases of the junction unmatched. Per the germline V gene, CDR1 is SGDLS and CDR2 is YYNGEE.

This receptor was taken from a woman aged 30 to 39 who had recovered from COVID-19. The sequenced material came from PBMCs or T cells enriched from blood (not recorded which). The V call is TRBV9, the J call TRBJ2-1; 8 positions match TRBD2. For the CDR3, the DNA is TGTGCCAGCAGCGCCTGGACTAGCCAAAATGAGCAGTTCTTC. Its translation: CASSAWTSQNEQFF.